This T cell receptor (beta chain) is drawn from a study of T-cell memory formation after mild COVID-19. General study points: Largely, contracting CD4+ clones fell within CM and EM, and contracting CD8+ clones within EMRA. Several responding clones turned up in pre-infection memory, indicating that cross-reactive memory may have taken part. Later expanders leaned CD4+, whereas day 15 to 85 contracting clones were balanced CD4/CD8.

The authors produced TCR alpha and TCR beta cDNA libraries with sample barcodes and UMIs by 5'RACE using constant-segment primers. TCRdb reprocessed the 5' RACE reads via MiXCR and lists one record per CDR3 protein. This table has hundreds of thousands of distinct CDR3 sequences, less than 25% appearing once. This clonotype came up many times. Its antigen is as yet unknown. The V segment lost 4 bases and the J segment 10 bases; nucleotides outside the gene matches: 1. This CDR3 is 11 amino acids long. Germline lookup yields CDR1 SEHNR and CDR2 FQNEAQ (reference sequence). This receptor was obtained from an adult woman who had mild COVID-19 (a few samples of this study predate the infection). Cell type and time point are not known. The chain joins TRBV7-9 to TRBJ1-1; 9 bases align to TRBD1. Sequencing used PBMCs or a T cell subset sorted from them (not recorded which). CDR3 DNA: TGTGCCAGCAGCTCGGGACAGGGAGCTTTCTTT. Amino acids: CASSSGQGAFF.